Shown below are 7 T cell receptor beta chains from a single sample sequenced in a study of blood T cell repertoires in COVID-19 (TCRdb year 2020). Library preparation employed the immunoSEQ multiplex PCR assay. TCRdb stores this immuneACCESS table with in-frame sequences only. Part of the clones is absent; in the studies checked, under half of the shortfall reflects unresolved V genes, and no reason is known for the rest. In this sample the table shows 62,000 or so clones, 88% of which occur a single time. Together, the top ten hold more than 4% of the sample. Sequencing was performed on peripheral blood. Source of these receptors: a human donor in a cohort sampled during active COVID-19.

The chain couples TRBV7-6 to TRBJ2-2; D possibly corresponds to TRBD2 (7 bases). V was trimmed by 1 base and J by 7 bases, leaving 16 bases between them. The germline V gene encodes CDR1 SGHVS and CDR2 FNYEAQ. This CDR3 spans 16 amino acids. CDR3 DNA sequence: TGTGCCAGCAGCTTAGTCCGAGGGGGGGCAAGCGGGGAGCTGTTTTTT. Protein sequence: CASSLVRGGASGELFF. Full variable domain (remainder filled in from reference TRBV7-6 and TRBJ2-2): GAGVSQSPRYKVTKRGQDVALRCDPISGHVSLYWYRQALGQGPEFLTYFNYEAQQDKSGLPNDRFSAERPEGSISTLTIQRTEQRDSAMYRCASSLVRGGASGELFFGEGSRLTVL.

The V gene is TRBV19, the J gene TRBJ2-3; 7 nucleotides match TRBD2. Germline CDR1 and CDR2: LNHDA and SQIVND (reference sequence). The CDR3 is made up of 14 amino acids. V lost 3 bases to trimming and J lost 4 bases; unmatched junction nucleotides: 4. The CDR3 region is CASSIGGDSDTQYF. The CDR3 nucleotides are TGTGCCAGTAGTATTGGGGGGGACTCAGATACGCAGTATTTT.

The V call is TRBV28, the J call TRBJ2-7, with TRBD1 matching 7 bases. This CDR3 region has 15 residues. The V segment lost 4 bases and the J segment 0 bases; nucleotides outside the gene matches: 6. The germline CDR1 and CDR2 sequences are MDHEN and SYDVKM. The CDR3 bases are TGTGCCAGCAGTTCCAGGGGGACCCACTCCTACGAGCAGTACTTC. Translated, it gives CASSSRGTHSYEQYF.

J is TRBJ2-7 and V is TRBV28; D unresolved. This CDR3 is built from 13 residues. Germline CDR1 reads MDHEN; CDR2 reads SYDVKM. With 5 bases removed from V and 5 bases from J, the gap between germline ends came to 13 bases. This chain's CDR3 is CASSILETDEQYF. CDR3 DNA sequence: TGTGCCAGCAGTATCCTAGAGACCGACGAGCAGTACTTC.

This chain's CDR3 is CASSRTFANTDTQYF. CDR3 sequence (DNA): TGCGCCAGCAGCCGGACATTTGCGAACACAGATACGCAGTATTTT. The chain employs TRBV5-1 and TRBJ2-3; tentatively, D is TRBD1 (5 bases). The CDR3 spans 15 residues. Germline CDR1 SGHRS, CDR2 YFSETQ. The V gene lost 4 bases and the J gene lost 2 bases, with 14 bases spanning the gap. The full variable domain, its missing parts supplied by reference TRBV5-1 and TRBJ2-3, is KAGVTQTPRYLIKTRGQQVTLSCSPISGHRSVSWYQQTPGQGLQFLFEYFSETQRNKGNFPGRFSGRQFSNSRSEMNVSTLELGDSALYLCASSRTFANTDTQYFGPGTRLTVL.

The rearrangement uses TRBV15 and TRBJ2-7; D call uncertain. V was trimmed by 0 bases and J by 0 bases, leaving 15 bases between them. CDR3 size: 17 residues. Per the germline V gene, CDR1 is LNHNV and CDR2 is YYDKDF (reference sequence). The CDR3 DNA follows: TGTGCCACCAGCAGAGATTTAACCCCCGTGAGCTCCTACGAGCAGTACTTC. Amino acid sequence: CATSRDLTPVSSYEQYF.

V usage is TRBV5-4 and J usage is TRBJ2-2; TRBD1 aligns across 8 bases. V shed 3 bases and J 1 base; nucleotides not matched to a gene: 2. Per germline, CDR1 SGHNT and CDR2 YYREEE (reference sequence). CDR3 length equals 15 residues. The DNA for the CDR3 is TGTGCCAGCAGCTCCGGGACAGGGAACACCGGGGAGCTGTTTTTT. Translated, it gives CASSSGTGNTGELFF.